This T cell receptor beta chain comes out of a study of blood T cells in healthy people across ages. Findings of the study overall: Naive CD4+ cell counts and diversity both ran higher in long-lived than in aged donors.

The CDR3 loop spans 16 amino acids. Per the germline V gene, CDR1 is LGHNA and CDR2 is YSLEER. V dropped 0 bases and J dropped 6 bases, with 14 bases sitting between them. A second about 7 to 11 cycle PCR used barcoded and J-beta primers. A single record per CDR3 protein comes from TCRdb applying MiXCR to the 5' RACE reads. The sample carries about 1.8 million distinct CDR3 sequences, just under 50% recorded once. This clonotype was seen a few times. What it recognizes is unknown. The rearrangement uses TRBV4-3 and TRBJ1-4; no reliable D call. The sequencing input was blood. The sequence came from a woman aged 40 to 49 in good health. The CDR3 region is CASSQDGRRGDEKLFF. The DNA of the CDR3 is TGCGCCAGCAGCCAAGATGGACGCCGGGGTGATGAAAAACTGTTTTTT.